The entry below gives a single T cell receptor beta chain sequence along with its context. Germline is not matched at one junction end, which may reflect a read error. This sample was included in a study of tumor and adjacent non-tumor tissue in lung cancer. The template was RNA from unsorted bulk tissue. This non-tumor lung sample came from over 3 cm beyond the tumor edge. Three rounds of nested PCR, following a modified ARM-PCR protocol, produced the TCRbeta library. TCRdb recomputed calls from the multiplex PCR reads with MiXCR, one row per CDR3 protein. The data contain approximately 100,000 distinct CDR3 sequences, less than 75% of them singletons. Germline V gene sequence: CDR1 MNHEY, CDR2 SVGAGI. This CDR3 is 15 amino acids long.

This TCR was sampled from a man aged 25 to 40 with non-small cell lung cancer. Sequencing used distant non-tumor lung tissue. The gene calls are TRBV6-5 and TRBJ2-2; TRBD1 agrees at 7 bases. The CDR3 here is CPSREGQVRTGELFF. CDR3 DNA: TGTCCCAGCAGGGAAGGACAGGTTCGCACCGGGGAGCTGTTTTTT.